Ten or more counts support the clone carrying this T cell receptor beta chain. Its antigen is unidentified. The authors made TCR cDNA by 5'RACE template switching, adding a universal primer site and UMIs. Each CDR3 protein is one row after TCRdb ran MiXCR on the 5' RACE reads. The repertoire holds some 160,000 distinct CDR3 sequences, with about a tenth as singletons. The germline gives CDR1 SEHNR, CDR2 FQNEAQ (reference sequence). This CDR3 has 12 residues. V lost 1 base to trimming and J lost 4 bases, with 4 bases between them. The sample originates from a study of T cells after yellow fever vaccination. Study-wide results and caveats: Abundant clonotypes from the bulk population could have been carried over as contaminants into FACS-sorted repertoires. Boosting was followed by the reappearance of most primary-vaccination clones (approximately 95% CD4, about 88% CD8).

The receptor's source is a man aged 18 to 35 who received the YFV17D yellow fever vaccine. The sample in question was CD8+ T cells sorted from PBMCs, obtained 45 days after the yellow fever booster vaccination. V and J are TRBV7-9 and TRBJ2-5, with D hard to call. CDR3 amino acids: CASSLEVETQYF. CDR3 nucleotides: TGTGCCAGCAGCTTAGAGGTAGAGACCCAGTACTTC. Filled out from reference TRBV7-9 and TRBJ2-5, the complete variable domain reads DTGVSQNPRHKITKRGQNVTFRCDPISEHNRLYWYRQTLGQGPEFLTYFQNEAQLEKSRLLSDRFSAERPKGSFSTLEIQRTEQGDSAMYLCASSLEVETQYFGPGTRLLVL.